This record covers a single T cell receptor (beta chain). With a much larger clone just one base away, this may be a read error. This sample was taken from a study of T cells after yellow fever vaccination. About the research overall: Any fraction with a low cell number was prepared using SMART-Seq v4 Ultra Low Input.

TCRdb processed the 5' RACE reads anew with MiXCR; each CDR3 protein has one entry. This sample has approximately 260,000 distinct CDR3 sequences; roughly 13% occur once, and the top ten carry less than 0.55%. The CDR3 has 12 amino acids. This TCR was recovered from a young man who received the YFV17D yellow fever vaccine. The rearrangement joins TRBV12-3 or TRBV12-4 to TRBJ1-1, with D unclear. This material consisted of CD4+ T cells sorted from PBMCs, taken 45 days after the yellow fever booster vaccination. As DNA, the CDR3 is TGTGCCAGCAGCCTTTCACATGGCGAAGCTTCCTTT. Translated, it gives CASSLSHGEASF.